A selection of T cell receptor beta chains follows, all from one sample in a study of cytomegalovirus exposure and HLA in healthy donors. The method was immunoSEQ multiplex PCR; TCRdb's version includes in-frame clones alone and lacks a portion of them. The sample yields some 45,000 clones, about 78% seen once. Sequencing was done on a sample of PBMCs. Every receptor here comes from a woman aged 30 to 39 in good health and CMV-seronegative. The CDR3 runs from the conserved cysteine through the conserved F or W. The D gene is left open where the match is weak. The size entry is marked missing in some rows and otherwise reads once, few, many or a size class.

j_call: TRBJ1-1
v_call: TRBV28
d_call: TRBD1
clone_size: NA
cdr3_nt: TGTGCCAGCAGGGGGACAGGGGGGACTGAAGCTTTCTTT
cdr3_aa: CASRGTGGTEAFF

j_call: TRBJ1-1
v_call: TRBV7-9
d_call: TRBD1
clone_size: NA
cdr3_nt: TGTGCCAGCAGCTACCCACAGGGGACTAGGGCTGAAGCTTTCTTT
cdr3_aa: CASSYPQGTRAEAFF

j_call: TRBJ1-4
v_call: TRBV30
d_call: NA
clone_size: once
cdr3_nt: TGTGCCTGGAGTGTACAGGCCAGGGGTAATGAAAAACTGTTTTTT
cdr3_aa: CAWSVQARGNEKLFF

j_call: TRBJ1-2
v_call: TRBV10-2
d_call: NA
clone_size: few
cdr3_nt: TGCGCCAGCAGTCCACAGGGTCACTATGGCTACACCTTC
cdr3_aa: CASSPQGHYGYTF

j_call: TRBJ2-5
v_call: TRBV11-1
d_call: NA
clone_size: NA
cdr3_nt: TGTGCCAGCAGCTACGGAGGGGAGACCCAGTACTTC
cdr3_aa: CASSYGGETQYF

j_call: TRBJ1-1
v_call: TRBV2
d_call: NA
clone_size: NA
cdr3_nt: TGTGCCAGCAGTTCTACGACAGGGAACACTGAAGCTTTCTTT
cdr3_aa: CASSSTTGNTEAFF

j_call: TRBJ2-3
v_call: TRBV5-4
d_call: TRBD2
clone_size: NA
cdr3_nt: TGTGCCAGCAGCCCTAGCGGGCTTAGCACAGATACGCAGTATTTT
cdr3_aa: CASSPSGLSTDTQYF

j_call: TRBJ1-3
v_call: TRBV30
d_call: TRBD1
clone_size: once
cdr3_nt: TGTGCCTGGAGTGTACTAAGGACAGGGGGCAAGTCTGGAAACACCATATATTTT
cdr3_aa: CAWSVLRTGGKSGNTIYF

j_call: TRBJ2-5
v_call: TRBV14
d_call: NA
clone_size: NA
cdr3_nt: TGTGCCAGCAGCGGAGGGACAGTCCTCGGGACCCAGTACTTC
cdr3_aa: CASSGGTVLGTQYF

j_call: TRBJ2-3
v_call: TRBV28
d_call: NA
clone_size: NA
cdr3_nt: TGTGCCAGCAGTTCCGGGAGTCCAGATACGCAGTATTTT
cdr3_aa: CASSSGSPDTQYF

j_call: TRBJ2-5
v_call: TRBV5-1
d_call: NA
clone_size: NA
cdr3_nt: TGCGCCAGCAGCCGACTTGCTGGTCTAACCCAGTACTTC
cdr3_aa: CASSRLAGLTQYF

j_call: TRBJ1-1
v_call: TRBV30
d_call: TRBD1
clone_size: NA
cdr3_nt: TGTGCCTGGAGTACTGGACAGGGACACACTGAAGCTTTCTTT
cdr3_aa: CAWSTGQGHTEAFF

j_call: TRBJ1-2
v_call: TRBV30
d_call: TRBD1
clone_size: NA
cdr3_nt: TGTGCCTGGACCGGACAGGAGGGCTATGGCTACACCTTC
cdr3_aa: CAWTGQEGYGYTF

j_call: TRBJ2-2
v_call: TRBV11-2
d_call: TRBD1
clone_size: once
cdr3_nt: TGTGCCAGCAGCCCATGGACAGGGGGGAACACCGGGGAGCTGTTTTTT
cdr3_aa: CASSPWTGGNTGELFF

j_call: TRBJ2-5
v_call: TRBV18
d_call: NA
clone_size: NA
cdr3_nt: TGTGCCAGCTCACCGGCGGGACCCCAAGAGACCCAGTACTTC
cdr3_aa: CASSPAGPQETQYF

j_call: TRBJ2-1
v_call: TRBV6-5
d_call: TRBD2
clone_size: NA
cdr3_nt: TGTGCCAGCAGTTCGGGACTAGCGGGAGTGGAGCAGTTCTTC
cdr3_aa: CASSSGLAGVEQFF

j_call: TRBJ2-3
v_call: TRBV6-5
d_call: TRBD2
clone_size: few
cdr3_nt: TGTGCCAGCAGTTACTCGTTTAGCGGGGGGGGAGATACGCAGTATTTT
cdr3_aa: CASSYSFSGGGDTQYF

j_call: TRBJ1-1
v_call: TRBV6-5
d_call: NA
clone_size: few
cdr3_nt: TGTGCCAGCAGTCCTACAGATTTTACTGAAGCTTTCTTT
cdr3_aa: CASSPTDFTEAFF

j_call: TRBJ2-1
v_call: TRBV29-1
d_call: TRBD2
clone_size: NA
cdr3_nt: TGCAGCGTTCCCCGGGAGGCCTCGTACAATGAGCAGTTCTTC
cdr3_aa: CSVPREASYNEQFF

j_call: TRBJ2-5
v_call: TRBV29-1
d_call: NA
clone_size: NA
cdr3_nt: TGCAGCGTTGAAGCCAGGTCAGAAGAGACCCAGTACTTC
cdr3_aa: CSVEARSEETQYF

j_call: TRBJ2-3
v_call: TRBV25-1
d_call: NA
clone_size: NA
cdr3_nt: TGTGCCAGCAGTGCCCCGGAGGGCACAGATACGCAGTATTTT
cdr3_aa: CASSAPEGTDTQYF

j_call: TRBJ1-2
v_call: TRBV25-1
d_call: NA
clone_size: NA
cdr3_nt: TGTGCCAGCAGCCCCCTGGGGGGGGATAACTATGGCTACACCTTC
cdr3_aa: CASSPLGGDNYGYTF

j_call: TRBJ2-2
v_call: TRBV4-1
d_call: TRBD1
clone_size: NA
cdr3_nt: TGCGCCAGCAGCCAAGGATGGGACAGGGGGTTCTCCGGGGAGCTGTTTTTT
cdr3_aa: CASSQGWDRGFSGELFF

j_call: TRBJ1-5
v_call: TRBV7-6
d_call: TRBD1
clone_size: NA
cdr3_nt: TGTGCCAGCAGCTCGGCACCAGGGACAGGGGCTAGCAATCAGCCCCAGCATTTT
cdr3_aa: CASSSAPGTGASNQPQHF

j_call: TRBJ2-3
v_call: TRBV7-7
d_call: TRBD1
clone_size: NA
cdr3_nt: TGTGCCAGCAGCATAGGGACAGGGGAGTCAGATACGCAGTATTTT
cdr3_aa: CASSIGTGESDTQYF

j_call: TRBJ1-2
v_call: TRBV15
d_call: NA
clone_size: NA
cdr3_nt: TGTGCCACCAGCCACCCAAAAGGACAGTATGGTGGCTACACCTTC
cdr3_aa: CATSHPKGQYGGYTF

j_call: TRBJ2-1
v_call: TRBV30
d_call: NA
clone_size: NA
cdr3_nt: TGTGCCTGCGGGGACTTTAGCTCCTACAATGAGCAGTTCTTC
cdr3_aa: CACGDFSSYNEQFF

j_call: TRBJ2-5
v_call: TRBV28
d_call: TRBD2
clone_size: NA
cdr3_nt: TGTGCCAGCAGTCCTCGGGAGGGCGGGGGAGAGACCCAGTACTTC
cdr3_aa: CASSPREGGGETQYF

j_call: TRBJ1-2
v_call: TRBV5-1
d_call: NA
clone_size: NA
cdr3_nt: TGCGCCAGCAGCTGGGACCCGGGACAAAGTAGCACCTTC
cdr3_aa: CASSWDPGQSSTF

j_call: TRBJ1-1
v_call: TRBV5-6
d_call: NA
clone_size: few
cdr3_nt: TGTGCCAGCAGCCTGCGGAGGGCGAACACTGAAGCTTTCTTT
cdr3_aa: CASSLRRANTEAFF

j_call: TRBJ1-5
v_call: TRBV2
d_call: TRBD1
clone_size: NA
cdr3_nt: TGTGCCAGCAGTGAAGGTAGGGCAGGGGGCATGCAGCCCCAGCATTTT
cdr3_aa: CASSEGRAGGMQPQHF

j_call: TRBJ2-1
v_call: TRBV27
d_call: NA
clone_size: NA
cdr3_nt: TGTGCCAGCAGTTCACTCGGTGACAATGAGCAGTTCTTC
cdr3_aa: CASSSLGDNEQFF

j_call: TRBJ2-5
v_call: TRBV28
d_call: TRBD1
clone_size: NA
cdr3_nt: TGTGCCAGCAGCGACAGGGGCCAAGAGACCCAGTACTTC
cdr3_aa: CASSDRGQETQYF

j_call: TRBJ2-7
v_call: TRBV27
d_call: NA
clone_size: NA
cdr3_nt: TGTGCCAGCGCCGGGAGCCCGGACGAGCAGTACTTC
cdr3_aa: CASAGSPDEQYF

j_call: TRBJ1-2
v_call: TRBV7-2
d_call: NA
clone_size: NA
cdr3_nt: TGTGCCAGCAGCTTTGGGCGCTATGGCTACACCTTC
cdr3_aa: CASSFGRYGYTF

j_call: TRBJ1-1
v_call: TRBV7-9
d_call: NA
clone_size: NA
cdr3_nt: TGTGCCAGCAGCTTCCCTCGTCCTTCTGAAGCTTTCTTT
cdr3_aa: CASSFPRPSEAFF

j_call: TRBJ2-5
v_call: TRBV6-1
d_call: TRBD2
clone_size: NA
cdr3_nt: TGTGCCAGCAGCGTTAGCGGGAGTTCAGAGACCCAGTACTTC
cdr3_aa: CASSVSGSSETQYF

j_call: TRBJ2-1
v_call: TRBV2
d_call: NA
clone_size: NA
cdr3_nt: TGTGCCAGCAACCCGGACGGTCAGGGTGAGCAGTTCTTC
cdr3_aa: CASNPDGQGEQFF

j_call: TRBJ2-3
v_call: TRBV4-1
d_call: NA
clone_size: NA
cdr3_nt: TGCGCCAGCAGCCAAGACAGGGGATCTGGCACAGATACGCAGTATTTT
cdr3_aa: CASSQDRGSGTDTQYF

j_call: TRBJ1-1
v_call: TRBV30
d_call: NA
clone_size: few
cdr3_nt: TGTGCCTGGAGTGTAGCAAAAGACACTGAAGCTTTCTTT
cdr3_aa: CAWSVAKDTEAFF

j_call: TRBJ1-2
v_call: TRBV5-4
d_call: NA
clone_size: few
cdr3_nt: TGTGCCAGCAGCGGACTGGATGGCTACACCTTC
cdr3_aa: CASSGLDGYTF

j_call: TRBJ2-3
v_call: TRBV7-2
d_call: NA
clone_size: NA
cdr3_nt: TGTGCCAGCAGCCCGGCAGGTTCGGGGGAATATACGCAGTATTTT
cdr3_aa: CASSPAGSGEYTQYF

j_call: TRBJ2-1
v_call: TRBV29-1
d_call: NA
clone_size: NA
cdr3_nt: TGCAGCGAACGGACCGGGGGTAATGAGCAGTTCTTC
cdr3_aa: CSERTGGNEQFF

j_call: TRBJ2-5
v_call: TRBV2
d_call: NA
clone_size: NA
cdr3_nt: TGTGCCAGCTCTCAGGTACAAGAGACCCAGTACTTC
cdr3_aa: CASSQVQETQYF

j_call: TRBJ2-7
v_call: TRBV28
d_call: NA
clone_size: NA
cdr3_nt: TGTGCCAGCCTCGGAGGGGACCGGAGCTCCTACGAGCAGTACTTC
cdr3_aa: CASLGGDRSSYEQYF